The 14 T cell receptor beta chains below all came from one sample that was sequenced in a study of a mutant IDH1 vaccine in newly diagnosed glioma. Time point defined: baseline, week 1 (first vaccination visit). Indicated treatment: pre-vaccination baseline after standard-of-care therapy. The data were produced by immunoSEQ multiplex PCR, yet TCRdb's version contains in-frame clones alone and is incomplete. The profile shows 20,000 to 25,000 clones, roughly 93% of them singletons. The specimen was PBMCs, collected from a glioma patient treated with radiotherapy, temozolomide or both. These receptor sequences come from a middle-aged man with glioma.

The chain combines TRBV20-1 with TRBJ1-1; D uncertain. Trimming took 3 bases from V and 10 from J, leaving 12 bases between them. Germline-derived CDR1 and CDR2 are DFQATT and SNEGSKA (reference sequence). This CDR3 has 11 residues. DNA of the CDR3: TGCAGTGCTAGCCGGACCCCCCGAGCTTTCTTT. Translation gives CSASRTPRAFF.

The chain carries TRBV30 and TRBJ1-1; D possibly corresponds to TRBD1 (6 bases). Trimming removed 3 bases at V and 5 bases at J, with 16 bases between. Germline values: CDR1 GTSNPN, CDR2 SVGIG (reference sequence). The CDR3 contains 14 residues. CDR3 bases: TGTGCCTGGAGACCGGGACACGGTCAGACTGAAGCTTTCTTT. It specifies CAWRPGHGQTEAFF.

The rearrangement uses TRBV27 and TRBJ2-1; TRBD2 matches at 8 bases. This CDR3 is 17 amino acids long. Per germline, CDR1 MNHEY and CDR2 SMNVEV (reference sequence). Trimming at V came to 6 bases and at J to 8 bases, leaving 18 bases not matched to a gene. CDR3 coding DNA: TGTGCCAGCAGATCCTACGCGGGACTAGTCCCTCTCGATGAGCAGTTCTTC. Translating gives CASRSYAGLVPLDEQFF.

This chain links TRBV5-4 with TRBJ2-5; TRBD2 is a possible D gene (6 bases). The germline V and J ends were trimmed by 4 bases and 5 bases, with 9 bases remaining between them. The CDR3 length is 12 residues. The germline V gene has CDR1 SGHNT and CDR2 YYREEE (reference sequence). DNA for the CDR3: TGTGCCAGCAGCCTTCGGGAGGAGACCCAGTACTTC. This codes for CASSLREETQYF.

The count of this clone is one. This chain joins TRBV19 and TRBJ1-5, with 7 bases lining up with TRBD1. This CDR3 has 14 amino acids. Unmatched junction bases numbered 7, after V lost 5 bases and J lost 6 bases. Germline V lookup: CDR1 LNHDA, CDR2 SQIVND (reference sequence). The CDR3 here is CASSSTGNGQPQHF. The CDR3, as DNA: TGTGCCAGTAGTTCGACAGGGAATGGTCAGCCCCAGCATTTT.

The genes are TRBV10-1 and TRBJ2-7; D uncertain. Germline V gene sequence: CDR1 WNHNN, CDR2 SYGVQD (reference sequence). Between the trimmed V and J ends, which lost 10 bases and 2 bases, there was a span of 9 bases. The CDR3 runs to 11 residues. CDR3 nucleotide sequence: TGCGCCACCAAATTGCCCTACGAGCAGTACTTC. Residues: CATKLPYEQYF.

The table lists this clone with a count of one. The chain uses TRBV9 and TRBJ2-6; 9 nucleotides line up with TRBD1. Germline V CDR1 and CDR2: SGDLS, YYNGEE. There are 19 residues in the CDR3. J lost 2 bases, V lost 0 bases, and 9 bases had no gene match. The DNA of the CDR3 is TGTGCCAGCAGCGTAGCTATAACAGGGGGCAGAACTGGGGCCAACGTCCTGACTTTC. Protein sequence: CASSVAITGGRTGANVLTF.

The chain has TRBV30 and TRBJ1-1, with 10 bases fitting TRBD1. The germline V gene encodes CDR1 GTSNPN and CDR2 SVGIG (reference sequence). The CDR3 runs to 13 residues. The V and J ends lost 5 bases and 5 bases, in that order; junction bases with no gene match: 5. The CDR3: CAWGQGGGTEAFF. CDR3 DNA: TGTGCCTGGGGACAGGGGGGTGGTACTGAAGCTTTCTTT.

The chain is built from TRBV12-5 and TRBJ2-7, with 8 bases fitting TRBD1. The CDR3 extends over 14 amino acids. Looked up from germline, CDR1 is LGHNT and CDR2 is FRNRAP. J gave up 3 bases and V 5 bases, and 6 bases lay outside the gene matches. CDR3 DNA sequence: TGTGCTAGTGGTCTGCAGGGGGCCAGCTACGAGCAGTACTTC. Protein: CASGLQGASYEQYF.

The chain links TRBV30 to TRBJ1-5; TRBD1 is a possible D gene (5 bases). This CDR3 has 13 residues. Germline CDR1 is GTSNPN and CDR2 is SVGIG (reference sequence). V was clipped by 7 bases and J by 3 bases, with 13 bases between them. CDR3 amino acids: CAYSGTDNQPQHF. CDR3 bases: TGTGCCTACTCCGGGACGGACAATCAGCCCCAGCATTTT.

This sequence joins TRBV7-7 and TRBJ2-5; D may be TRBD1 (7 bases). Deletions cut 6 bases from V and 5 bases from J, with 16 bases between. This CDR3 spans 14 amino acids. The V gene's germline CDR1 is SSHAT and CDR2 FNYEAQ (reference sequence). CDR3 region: CASSQGGLGETQYF. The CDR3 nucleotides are TGTGCCAGCAGTCAGGGGGGTTTGGGCGAGACCCAGTACTTC.

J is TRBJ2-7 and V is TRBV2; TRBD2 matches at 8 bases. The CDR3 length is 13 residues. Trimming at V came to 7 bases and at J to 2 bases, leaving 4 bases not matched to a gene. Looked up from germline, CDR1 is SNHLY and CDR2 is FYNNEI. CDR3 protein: CASNLGLAYEQYF. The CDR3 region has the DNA TGTGCCAGCAATCTGGGACTAGCCTACGAGCAGTACTTC.

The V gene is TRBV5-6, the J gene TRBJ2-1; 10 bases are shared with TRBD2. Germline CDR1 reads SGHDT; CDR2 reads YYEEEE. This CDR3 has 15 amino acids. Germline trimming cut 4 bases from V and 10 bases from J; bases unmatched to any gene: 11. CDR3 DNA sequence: TGTGCCAGCAGCCTACTCTCGGGACTAGCGCTAGAGCAGTTCTTC. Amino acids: CASSLLSGLALEQFF.

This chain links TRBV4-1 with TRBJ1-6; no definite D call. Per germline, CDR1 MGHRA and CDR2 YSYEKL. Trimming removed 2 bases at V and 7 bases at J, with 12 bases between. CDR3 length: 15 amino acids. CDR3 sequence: CASSQRWVKNSPLHF. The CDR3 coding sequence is TGCGCCAGCAGCCAACGGTGGGTAAAGAATTCACCCCTCCACTTT.